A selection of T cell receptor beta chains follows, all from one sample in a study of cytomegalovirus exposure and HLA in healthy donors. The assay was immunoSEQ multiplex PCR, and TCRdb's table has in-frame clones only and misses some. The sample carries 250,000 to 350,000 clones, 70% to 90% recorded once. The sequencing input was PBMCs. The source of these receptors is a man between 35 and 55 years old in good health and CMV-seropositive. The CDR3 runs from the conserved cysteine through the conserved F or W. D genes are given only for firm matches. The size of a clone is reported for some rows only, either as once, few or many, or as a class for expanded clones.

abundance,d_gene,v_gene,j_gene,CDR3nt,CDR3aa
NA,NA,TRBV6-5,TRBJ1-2,TGTGCCAGCAGTTACGGGACACGATCTAACTATGGCTACACCTTC,CASSYGTRSNYGYTF
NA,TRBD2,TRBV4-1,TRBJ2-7,TGCGCCAGCAGCCAAGCGACTAGCGGGGGCTACGAGCAGTACTTC,CASSQATSGGYEQYF
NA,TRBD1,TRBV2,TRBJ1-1,TGTGCCAGCAGTGAAGGGGGGACAGGGGGCACTGAAGCTTTCTTT,CASSEGGTGGTEAFF
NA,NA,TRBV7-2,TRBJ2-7,TGTGCCAGCAGCATTAGCCGAGACAGTGACTACGAGCAGTACTTC,CASSISRDSDYEQYF
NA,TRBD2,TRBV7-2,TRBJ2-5,TGTGCCAGCAGCTTAGGAGCGGGAGGGCCGAGTGGGACCCAGTACTTC,CASSLGAGGPSGTQYF
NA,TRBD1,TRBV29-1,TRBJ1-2,TGCAGCGCTGTCCCGGGACAGGGTTACGGCGGCTACACCTTC,CSAVPGQGYGGYTF
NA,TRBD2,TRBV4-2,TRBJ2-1,TGTGCCAGCAGCCAAGATGATAGCGGGAGTATGAATGAGCAGTTCTTC,CASSQDDSGSMNEQFF
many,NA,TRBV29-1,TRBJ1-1,TGCAGCGTGGCCCGGGCCACGGAGGGTGAAGCTTTCTTT,CSVARATEGEAFF
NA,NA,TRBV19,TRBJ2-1,TGTGCCAGTAGTCTCGGGGGGTCAGGGGTGTACGGTGAGCAGTTCTTC,CASSLGGSGVYGEQFF
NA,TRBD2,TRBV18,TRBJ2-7,TGTGCCAGCTCACCCCCGACCCGAGCGGGGGAGCAGTACTTC,CASSPPTRAGEQYF
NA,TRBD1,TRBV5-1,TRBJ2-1,TGCGCCAGCAGCTTGGGGATAACAGGGGGCTCCTACAATGAGCAGTTCTTC,CASSLGITGGSYNEQFF
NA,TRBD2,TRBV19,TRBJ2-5,TGTGCCAGTAGTATAGAGGGGCTAGCGGGAGAAAAAGAGACCCAGTACTTC,CASSIEGLAGEKETQYF
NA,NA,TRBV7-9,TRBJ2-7,TGTGCCAGCAGCCCAGTCTCCTACGAGCAGTACTTC,CASSPVSYEQYF
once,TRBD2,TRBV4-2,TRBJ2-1,TGTGCCAGCAGCCAGCAGGAAACTAGCGAATCCTACAATGAGCAGTTCTTC,CASSQQETSESYNEQFF
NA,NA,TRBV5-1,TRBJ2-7,TGCGCCAGCAGCATTCGACAGGAACTATCCTACGAGCAGTACTTC,CASSIRQELSYEQYF
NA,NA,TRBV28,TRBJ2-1,TGTGCCAGCACCCCCGGCGTGGGAGTGGGGTTCTTC,CASTPGVGVGFF
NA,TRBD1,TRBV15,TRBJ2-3,TGTGCCACCAGCAGGGGGACAGGGCTCACAGATACGCAGTATTTT,CATSRGTGLTDTQYF
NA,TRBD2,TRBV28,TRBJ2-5,TGTGCCAGCAGTTTCCCGGGACTAGCGGAAGAGACCCAGTACTTC,CASSFPGLAEETQYF
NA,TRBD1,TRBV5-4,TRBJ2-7,TGTGCCAGCAGCACTGGGACAGGGGCCTACGAGCAGTACTTC,CASSTGTGAYEQYF
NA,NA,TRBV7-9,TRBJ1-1,TGTGCCAGCAGCTCCGTGACTTTCGAAGCTTTCTTT,CASSSVTFEAFF
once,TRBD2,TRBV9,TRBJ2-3,TGTGCCAGCAGCGTAGGGGCCGGGGGTAGCGGGAGCACAGATACGCAGTATTTT,CASSVGAGGSGSTDTQYF
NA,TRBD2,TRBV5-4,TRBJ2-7,TGTGCCAGCAGCGATCGGACTAGCGGGACAGACGAGCAGTACTTC,CASSDRTSGTDEQYF
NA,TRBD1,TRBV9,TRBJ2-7,TGTGCCAGCAGCGCCCAGGGGGACTCCTACGAGCAGTACTTC,CASSAQGDSYEQYF
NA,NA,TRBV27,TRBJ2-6,TGTGCCAGCAGTTCAGGGACTTCTGGGGCCAACGTCCTGACTTTC,CASSSGTSGANVLTF
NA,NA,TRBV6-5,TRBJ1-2,TGTGCCAGCAGGGCACAGGAATACTATGGCTACACCTTC,CASRAQEYYGYTF
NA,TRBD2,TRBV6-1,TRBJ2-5,TGTGCCAGCAGTGAAGGGCTAGCGGGAACGGGGAAAGAGACCCAGTACTTC,CASSEGLAGTGKETQYF
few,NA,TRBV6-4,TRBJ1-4,TGTGCCAGCAGTGGAAGGAGGGAACCTAATGAAAAACTGTTTTTT,CASSGRREPNEKLFF
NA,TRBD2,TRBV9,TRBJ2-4,TGTGCCAGCAGCCCAGGGACTAGCGGGACCAAAAACATTCAGTACTTC,CASSPGTSGTKNIQYF
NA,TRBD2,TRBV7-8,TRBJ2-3,TGTGCCAGCAGCTTAAGGACTAGCGGCACAGATACGCAGTATTTT,CASSLRTSGTDTQYF
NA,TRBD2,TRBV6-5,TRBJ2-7,TGTGCCACCCAGCGCGGGAGGGTGCTCGAGCAGTACTTC,CATQRGRVLEQYF
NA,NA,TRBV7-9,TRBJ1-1,TGTGCCAGCAGACCCGGGGTGTTGGGGAACACTGAAGCTTTCTTT,CASRPGVLGNTEAFF
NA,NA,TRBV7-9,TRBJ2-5,TGTGCCAGCAGCCCTTGGGCGCAAGAGACCCAGTACTTC,CASSPWAQETQYF
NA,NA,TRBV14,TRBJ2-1,TGTGCCAGCAGCCACCGGTCCCCCTACAATGAGCAGTTCTTC,CASSHRSPYNEQFF
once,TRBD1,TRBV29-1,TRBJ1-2,TGCAGCGTTGGACAGGGGAATGGCTACACCTTC,CSVGQGNGYTF
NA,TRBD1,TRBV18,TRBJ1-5,TGTGCCAGCTCACCAAGACAGGGGGCGAATCAGCCCCAGCATTTT,CASSPRQGANQPQHF
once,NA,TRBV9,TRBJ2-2,TGTGCCAGCAGCGTAGTTCCCGGGGGGCGGGACACCGGGGAGCTGTTTTTT,CASSVVPGGRDTGELFF
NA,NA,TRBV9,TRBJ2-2,TGTGCCAGCAGCGTGAGACAGAACACCGGGGAGCTGTTTTTT,CASSVRQNTGELFF
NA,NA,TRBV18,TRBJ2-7,TGTGCCAGCTCACCTAGCGCCTCCTACGAGCAGTACTTC,CASSPSASYEQYF
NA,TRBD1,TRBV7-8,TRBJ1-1,TGTGCCAGCAGCTTAGGGGGGACAGTCATGAACACTGAAGCTTTCTTT,CASSLGGTVMNTEAFF
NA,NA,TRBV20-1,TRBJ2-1,TGCAGTGCTAGAGCGCGAGAGCAGTTCTTC,CSARAREQFF
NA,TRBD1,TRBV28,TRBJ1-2,TGTGCCAGCAGTCCAGGCGACAGGGCTGGCGGCTACACCTTC,CASSPGDRAGGYTF
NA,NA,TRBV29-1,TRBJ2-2,TGCAGCGTTGAACTGGAGGGAAACGGGGAGCTGTTTTTT,CSVELEGNGELFF
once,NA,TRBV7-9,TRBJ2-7,TGTGCCAGCAGCCGTCGGGACAACTCCTACGAGCAGTACTTC,CASSRRDNSYEQYF
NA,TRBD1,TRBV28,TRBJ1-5,TGTGCCAGCAGAACAGGGGGGGTGGGTGGGCCCCAGCATTTT,CASRTGGVGGPQHF
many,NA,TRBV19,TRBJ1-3,TGTGCCAGTAGTGAAAACAGGGTCGGAAACACCATATATTTT,CASSENRVGNTIYF
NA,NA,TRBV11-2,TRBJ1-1,TGTGCCAGCAGCTTCCAACAAGACACTGAAGCTTTCTTT,CASSFQQDTEAFF
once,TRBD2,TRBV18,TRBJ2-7,TGTGCCAGCTCACCCCGGACTAGCGGGAGTGTCGAGCAGTACTTC,CASSPRTSGSVEQYF
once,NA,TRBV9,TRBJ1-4,TGTGCCAGCAGCGTTTTCGCAACTAATGAAAAACTGTTTTTT,CASSVFATNEKLFF
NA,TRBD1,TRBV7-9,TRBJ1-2,TGTTCCAGCAGCTTAGGGACAGACGTATATGGCTACACCTTC,CSSSLGTDVYGYTF
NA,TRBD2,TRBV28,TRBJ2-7,TGTGCCAGCAGTTTTCTAAGCGGGAGCTCCTACGAGCAGTACTTC,CASSFLSGSSYEQYF
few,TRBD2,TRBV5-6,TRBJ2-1,TGTGCCAGCACCACGGCGGGGGCTAGCGGGAGTGGGAGGAATGAGCAGTTCTTC,CASTTAGASGSGRNEQFF
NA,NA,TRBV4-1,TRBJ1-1,TGCGCCAGCAGTATTGAGTTCCGGGCTGAAGCTTTCTTT,CASSIEFRAEAFF
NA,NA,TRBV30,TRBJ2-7,TGTGCCTGGAGTGTTTCCGGTAGCTCCTACGAGCAGTACTTC,CAWSVSGSSYEQYF
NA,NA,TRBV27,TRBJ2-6,TGTGCCAGCAGTTTAAGGACAACCGGGGCCAACGTCCTGACTTTC,CASSLRTTGANVLTF
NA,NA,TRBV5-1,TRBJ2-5,TGCGCCAGCAGCTTGGTTCCTGGATTGGGACTCCAAGAGACCCAGTACTTC,CASSLVPGLGLQETQYF
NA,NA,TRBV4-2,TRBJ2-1,TGTGCCAGCAGCCAAGCAGGGTCCAGCAATGAGCAGTTCTTC,CASSQAGSSNEQFF
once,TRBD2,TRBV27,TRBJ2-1,TGTGCCAGCACCCCCGGGGGAGGGCACTACAATGAGCAGTTCTTC,CASTPGGGHYNEQFF
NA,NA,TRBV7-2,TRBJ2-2,TGTGCCAGCAGGAACGGTGGGGGCCTCGCGAACACCGGGGAGCTGTTTTTT,CASRNGGGLANTGELFF
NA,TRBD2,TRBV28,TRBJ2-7,TGTGCCAGCAGTTCATCTACTACCGGGACTAACTACGAGCAGTACTTC,CASSSSTTGTNYEQYF
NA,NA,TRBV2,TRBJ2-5,TGTGCCAGCAGTGTCTCCTTAGGGGGGGGCCAAGAGACCCAGTACTTC,CASSVSLGGGQETQYF